This T cell receptor beta chain came from a study of neoadjuvant anti-PD-1 for oral cavity cancer. These oral cavity squamous cell carcinomas were HPV-negative and locally advanced. This CDR3 is 16 amino acids long. V was pared by 7 bases and J by 3 bases, with 22 bases between. From germline, CDR1 is SNHLY and CDR2 FYNNEI. Here immunoSEQ multiplex PCR was the method, and the copy in TCRdb shows in-frame clones only, minus some. The profile shows about 72,000 clones, 80% to 90% of them singletons. This sequence originates from a person aged 35-80 years with oral cavity squamous cell carcinoma. The specimen was PBMCs, collected before nivolumab (anti-PD-1) treatment. The chain links TRBV2 to TRBJ2-7; D could derive from TRBD1 or TRBD2 (6 bases each). CDR3: CASTKGGPSSGYEQYF. CDR3 in DNA: TGTGCCAGCACCAAGGGGGGTCCTAGCAGCGGCTACGAGCAGTACTTC.